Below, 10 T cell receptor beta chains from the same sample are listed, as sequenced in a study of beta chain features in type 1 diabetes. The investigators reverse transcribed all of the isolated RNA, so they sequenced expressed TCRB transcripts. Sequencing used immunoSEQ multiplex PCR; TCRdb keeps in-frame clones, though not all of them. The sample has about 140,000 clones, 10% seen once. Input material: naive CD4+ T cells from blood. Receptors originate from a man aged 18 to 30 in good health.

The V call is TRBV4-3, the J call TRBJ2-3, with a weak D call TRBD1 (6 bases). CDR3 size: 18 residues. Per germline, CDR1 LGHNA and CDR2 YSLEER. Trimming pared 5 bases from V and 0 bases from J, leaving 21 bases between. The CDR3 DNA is TGCGCCAGCAGCAACGAACGCGGTTGGGGGCCAAGCACAGATACGCAGTATTTT. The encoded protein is CASSNERGWGPSTDTQYF.

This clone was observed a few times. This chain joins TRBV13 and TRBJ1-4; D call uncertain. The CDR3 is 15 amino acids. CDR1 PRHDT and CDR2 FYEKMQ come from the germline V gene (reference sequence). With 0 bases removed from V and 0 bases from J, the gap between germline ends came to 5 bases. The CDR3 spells CASSLGPATNEKLFF. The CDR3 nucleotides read TGTGCCAGCAGCTTAGGGCCAGCAACTAATGAAAAACTGTTTTTT.

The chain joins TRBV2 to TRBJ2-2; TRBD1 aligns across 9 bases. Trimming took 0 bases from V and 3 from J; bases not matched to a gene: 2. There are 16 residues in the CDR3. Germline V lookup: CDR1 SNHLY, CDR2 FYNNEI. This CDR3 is CASSEAGQGYTGELFF. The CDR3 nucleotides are TGTGCCAGCAGTGAAGCTGGACAGGGGTACACCGGGGAGCTGTTTTTT.

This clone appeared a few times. CDR3 coding DNA: TGTGCCAGCAGCGACCACCGAGCGGGGGGACTCACAGATACGCAGTATTTT. It translates to CASSDHRAGGLTDTQYF. The chain combines TRBV9 with TRBJ2-3, with 9 bases fitting TRBD2. This CDR3 contains 17 residues. The V segment lost 3 bases and the J segment 2 bases; nucleotides outside the gene matches: 10. In germline, CDR1 is SGDLS, CDR2 YYNGEE.

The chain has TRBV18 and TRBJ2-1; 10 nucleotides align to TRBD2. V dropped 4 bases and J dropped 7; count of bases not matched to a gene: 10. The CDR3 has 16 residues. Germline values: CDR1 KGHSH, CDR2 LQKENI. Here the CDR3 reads CASSRPASGGHNEQFF. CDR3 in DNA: TGTGCCAGCTCACGACCGGCTAGCGGGGGCCATAATGAGCAGTTCTTC.

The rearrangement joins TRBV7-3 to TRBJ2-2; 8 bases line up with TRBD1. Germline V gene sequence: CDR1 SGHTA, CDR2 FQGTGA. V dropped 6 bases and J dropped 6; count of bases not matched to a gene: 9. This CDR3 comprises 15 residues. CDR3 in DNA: TGTGCCAGCAGGTGGACAGGGCAAGGGTCCGGGGAGCTGTTTTTT. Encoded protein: CASRWTGQGSGELFF.

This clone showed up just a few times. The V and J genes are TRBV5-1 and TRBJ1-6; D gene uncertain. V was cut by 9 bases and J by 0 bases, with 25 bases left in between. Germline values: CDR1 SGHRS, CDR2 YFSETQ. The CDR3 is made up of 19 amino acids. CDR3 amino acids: CATPPGSTVISSYNSPLHF. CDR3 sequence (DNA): TGCGCCACCCCACCGGGTAGCACGGTAATATCCTCCTATAATTCACCCCTCCACTTT.

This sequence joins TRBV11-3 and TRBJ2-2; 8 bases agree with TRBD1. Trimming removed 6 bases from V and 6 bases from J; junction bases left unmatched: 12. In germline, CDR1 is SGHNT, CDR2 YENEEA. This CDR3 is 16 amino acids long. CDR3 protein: CASSSDRAVRSGELFF. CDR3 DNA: TGTGCCAGCAGTTCGGACAGGGCTGTTAGGTCCGGGGAGCTGTTTTTT.

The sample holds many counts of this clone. CDR3 sequence (DNA): TGTGCCAGCAGTGCACGGAGCGAATCACCCCTCCACTTT. Its translation: CASSARSESPLHF. The V and J genes are TRBV2 and TRBJ1-6; no clear D gene. Deletions cut 4 bases from V and 10 bases from J, with 11 bases between. This CDR3 is built from 13 residues. Germline V gene lookup returns CDR1 SNHLY and CDR2 FYNNEI. Combining the CDR3 with reference TRBV2 and TRBJ1-6 gives the whole variable domain EPEVTQTPSHQVTQMGQEVILRCVPISNHLYFYWYRQILGQKVEFLVSFYNNEISEKSEIFDDQFSVERPDGSNFTLKIRSTKLEDSAMYFCASSARSESPLHFGNGTRLTVT.

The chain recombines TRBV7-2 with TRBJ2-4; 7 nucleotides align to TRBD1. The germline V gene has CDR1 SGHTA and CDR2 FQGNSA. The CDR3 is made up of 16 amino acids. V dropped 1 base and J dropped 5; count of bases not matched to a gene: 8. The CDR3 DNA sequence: TGTGCCAGCAGCTTAGTTGGGAAGGGGGCCCAAAACATTCAGTACTTC. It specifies CASSLVGKGAQNIQYF.